This TCR beta chain is drawn from a study of blood T cell repertoires in COVID-19. Whole-study context: Acute and convalescent COVID-19 specimens originated in the United States, Italy and Spain. The cDNA or gDNA used as material had been derived from T cells, B-cell-depleted T cells, or PBMCs.

With 3 bases clipped from V and 2 bases from J, the junction kept 3 bases outside the gene matches. Germline values: CDR1 MNHEY, CDR2 SVGEGT. This CDR3 is built from 15 residues. Source study methods: Counts of nucleated cells, estimated from reference gene primer amplification, were obtained. Using immunoSEQ multiplex PCR, the repertoire was profiled, and TCRdb retains in-frame clones only, with some absent. Clone size and the V and J calls come from that table; the DNA yielded D and trimming. The sample has under 200,000 clones; under 95% are singletons. The chain uses TRBV6-2 or TRBV6-3 and TRBJ2-1; 8 nucleotides agree with TRBD2. This TCR derives from a young man with acute or convalescent COVID-19. The material sequenced was peripheral blood. CDR3 in DNA: TGTGCCAGCAGTTATAGGGGACTAGCCTACAATGAGCAGTTCTTC. Amino acids: CASSYRGLAYNEQFF.